The source of this TCR beta chain is a study of cytomegalovirus exposure and HLA in healthy donors (dated by TCRdb to the late 2010s). A note on the overall study: In an earlier analysis of about 560 of the donors, about 270 Gb of sequence data and 95 million to 130 million unique TCR beta sequences from 150 million to 200 million T cells were reported. Donor age, sex, ethnicity and CMV serostatus were collected together with the repertoire data. In the later analysis, no new phenotypic data were used to find candidate immune exposures; instead, reliance was placed on TCR beta sequences and their occurrence across donors. Using immunosequencing, the study profiled T cell repertoires from approximately 700 subjects and related those repertoires to cytomegalovirus serostatus. Across 398 genotyped donors of the cohort, an average of roughly 250,000 unique TCR beta nucleotide sequences per donor were sequenced, and roughly a sixth of those sequences were non-productive. Along with the approximately 670-subject first cohort, a separate validation cohort of over a hundred different subjects was used. In a later analysis, previously published TCR beta repertoires from about 670 donors were re-analyzed and high-resolution HLA genotyping was added so that TCR occurrence patterns could be studied. To decide whether each TCR beta V gene segment behaved as functional or pseudogenic, an earlier analysis of fewer than 750 of the donors relied on high-throughput TCR beta sequencing. An early release covering roughly 580 HLA-typed donors comprised around 300 gigabases of sequencing data and some 79 million unique TCR sequences. To predict cytomegalovirus infection status, the study brought together high-throughput TCR immunosequencing, statistical association of individual TCRs with disease status, and machine learning. A later genetic analysis took genome-wide SNP genotypes for about 55% of the 666 donors and used that subset as a discovery cohort. Of the roughly 400 genotyped donors, 81% fell in the genetic ancestry cluster associated with self-reported Caucasian donors. The study was designed to test whether signatures of past pathogen exposure could be identified by cataloging public T cell receptors. The number of donors typed differed by locus, with 629-630 for A, B, C, DRB1 and DQB1, 522 for DQA1, over 600 for DPA1, and approximately 470 for DPB1. All discovery cohort repertoires had been generated using a single sequencing platform. HLA typing included class I and class II loci at four-digit resolution. Four to six DR-DQ haplotypes were handled as single units for association and clustering, since linkage in the cohort was strong. Results the study describes overall, beyond this receptor: In a later analysis, several top co-occurrence clusters were reported to appear linked to parvovirus B19, influenza, CMV and Epstein-Barr virus. The classifier was reported to diagnose cytomegalovirus status with high specificity and sensitivity in both the original and validation cohorts. When HLA alleles, especially DR and DQ, strongly co-occurred, attributing TCR associations to individual alleles was difficult. CMV serostatus was the only immune exposure information available for the cohort. The 87-base-pair reads could not distinguish some IMGT-functional V segments, including TRBV6-2 and TRBV6-3, so those segments were excluded. Compared with equally common non-associated chains, HLA-associated TCR beta chains in a later analysis were more clonally expanded and had lower generation probabilities. According to a later analysis, most CMV-associated TCR beta chains appeared to be HLA-restricted, and the HLA associations seemed to be driven largely by CMV exposure. V-gene and J-gene trimming of TCR beta chains was associated with a missense DCLRE1C variant in a later genetic analysis, and the association was replicated in an independent cohort. HLA typing was unavailable for some donors at each locus, so association tests used only the typed subset. An earlier analysis of around 600 of the donors showed that most TCR beta V segments appeared in productive rearrangements either about 90% or about 30% of the time, which broadly matched IMGT annotations. The study listed 150 to 200 TCR beta chains as associated with cytomegalovirus. The presence/absence analyses assumed that sequencing depth was roughly uniform across donors, and that assumption may not be true. Only TCR beta chains were sequenced in this cohort, and the absence of alpha or paired-chain data limited detectable features. A further reported finding was that TCR beta sequences accurately predicted the HLA-A and HLA-B alleles for most subjects in the first cohort. Most TCR sequences were seen in very few donors, while some public TCRs were found in many individuals. In a later analysis, the rate of TCR association differed among HLA loci, with DRB1 alleles having the most associated TCRs and HLA-C alleles having the fewest. Compared with the roughly 700-donor mean, donors in an Asian-associated ancestry cluster had fewer N-insertions in productive TCRs, according to a later genetic analysis. It was suggested by the authors that the approach could potentially be generalized to other disease states and immunological phenotypes. At a false discovery rate of 0.05, a later analysis linked 15,000 to 20,000 TCR beta sequences to specific HLA alleles. Because counts were too low, about 18 rarely observed V segments, including chromosome 9 orphons, were left out of the earlier analysis of 587 of the donors. A group of highly shared sequence variants was considered likely to be a technical artifact of the sequencing pipeline. Correlated functional status among segregating V segments might reflect linkage disequilibrium, but an unknown experimental factor could not be ruled out. In vitro tests confirmed that three of the cytomegalovirus-associated TCR beta chains recognize cytomegalovirus antigens.

Only a few counts were recorded for this clone. Its binding antigen is unknown. No base quality information exists; no much larger clone differs at one position. The library was generated by the immunoSEQ multiplex PCR assay. For the multiplex PCR, a mixture combining 60 forward primers for TCR Vbeta segments and 13 reverse primers for TCR Jbeta segments was used. The CDR3 region of rearranged TCR beta genes was amplified from genomic DNA with a multiplex PCR assay. The Illumina HiSeq System was used to sequence the amplified TCR beta libraries as 87-base-pair reads. On the study's bioinformatics: In a later analysis, some 80 million unique TCR beta chains were counted across the roughly 610 repertoires, and approximately 9.9 million of these chains were shared by at least two donors. Raw reads were error-corrected and collapsed into unique sequences with a nearest-neighbor algorithm that merged closely related sequences to remove PCR and sequencing errors. To assign V, D and J gene segments, CDR3 sequences were aligned to IMGT reference sequences. For a sequence to be retained, a match of at least six nucleotides to both a V gene segment and a J gene segment was required. A rearrangement was called productive if the CDR3 had no stop codons and remained in frame with V and J, and every other rearrangement was called non-productive. CDR3 was defined by IMGT convention, running from the second conserved V-encoded cysteine to the conserved J-encoded phenylalanine. Sequences without an unambiguous match to a single V gene segment were excluded from the earlier analysis of approximately 600 of the donors. In an earlier analysis of around 600 of the donors, V segments were called functional above 56.7% productive rearrangements and were called segregating when the between-donor standard deviation exceeded 5%. A statistical classification framework was built to diagnose cytomegalovirus status from the catalog of TCR beta chain sequences. In a later analysis, V and J genes were assigned by comparing TCR nucleotide sequences against IMGT/GENE-DB human TR gene sequences. Using the TCRdist pipeline, a later analysis assigned CDR3 sequences along with most-parsimonious VDJ recombination scenarios. A later analysis defined each TCR beta chain by its CDR3 amino acid sequence plus V-gene family, and excluded reads lacking a unique V-gene family. As a way to deal with suspected cross-contamination and a sequencing artifact, a later analysis dropped 500 to 700 nucleotide sequences that were highly shared and had low generation probability. A later analysis calculated a clonal expansion index for each public chain from normalized within-repertoire ranks of inferred template counts. A later analysis computed generation probabilities with a VDJ recombination model fitted to out-of-frame rearrangements, and checked the results against IGoR. In a later analysis, TCR-TCR, TCR-HLA and TCR-CMV co-occurrence was scored with hypergeometric tests, and a repertoire-size bias correction was applied to TCR pairs. False discovery rates were estimated in a later analysis by permuting HLA or CMV assignments 20 times. In a later analysis, co-occurring TCRs were grouped using DBSCAN, with TCRdist sequence similarity added in when clustering inside HLA-allele-positive subsets. Repertoires with fewer than 30,000 or more than 120,000 public chains were left out of co-occurrence clustering, as were five repertoires with anomalous nucleotide sharing. As stored in TCRdb, this immuneACCESS dataset retains in-frame rearrangements with V and J assigned. A fraction of the clones does not appear; measured against another copy, unresolved V genes explain less than half of the discrepancy, and the remainder lacks a known reason. V and J calls and clone size are as listed in that table; D and trimming were resolved from the DNA. The sample has around 150,000 clones on record, around 77% of them singletons. The ten largest clones take up approximately 2.1% of the sample.

Taken from cysteine to phenylalanine, the CDR3 has 15 residues. The entry retains the CDR3 DNA only, 45 bases that are in frame from base 1. V lost 4 bases and J lost 3 bases; the stretch between them is 16 bases long. Based on the germline V gene, the CDR1 and CDR2 sequences are SGDLS and YYNGEE. In total, around 600 healthy bone marrow donors made up the cohort. Cohort members were all nominally healthy when sampled, although unrecorded immune exposures were likely present. The donor tested CMV seropositive and was one of the 289 seropositive cohort members. A peripheral blood sample was provided by each donor, and peripheral blood mononuclear cells were used for TCR beta sequencing. The Qiagen DNeasy Blood Extraction Kit was used to extract genomic DNA from the blood cell samples.

This TCR came from a man aged 50 or older in good health and CMV-seropositive. Source material: PBMCs. The chain employs TRBV9 and TRBJ1-2; TRBD1 might be the D gene, on 5 matching bases. The DNA is TGTGCCAGCAGCTTATCAGGAGGGGAGCACTATGGCTACACCTTC. This yields the protein CASSLSGGEHYGYTF.